In its sample, the clone carrying this T cell receptor (beta chain) was seen a few times. Its specificity is unknown. Unique molecular identifiers were added to individual cDNA molecules. One entry per CDR3 protein, called by TCRdb with MiXCR from the 5' RACE reads. The table records more than 35,000 distinct CDR3 sequences, 5% to 6.5% of them present only once. The data stem from a study of early T cells in non-severe SARS-CoV-2 infection. Study summary: From unsorted whole blood, bulk RNA was sequenced, and the chains remained unpaired.

Study-wide points: VDJdb matches were skewed toward anti-spike CD8 T cell responses.

This CDR3 is built from 15 residues. V lost 4 bases, J lost 0 bases, and 3 bases stayed unmatched. In germline, CDR1 is MNHNY, CDR2 SVGAGI (reference sequence). V gene TRBV6-6 combines with J gene TRBJ1-5; 7 bases map to TRBD1. The source is an adult who was a healthcare worker with PCR-confirmed SARS-CoV-2 infection or an uninfected control (not recorded which). The sample comprised whole blood. CDR3 region: CASSWGQYSNQPQHF. Written as DNA, the CDR3 is TGTGCCAGCAGTTGGGGACAGTATAGCAATCAGCCCCAGCATTTT.